This T cell receptor (beta chain) came from a study of CD8+ T cells in alopecia areata. Findings and caveats of the study: Scalp sequencing captures resident alphabeta T cells of normal skin too. Whereas mice showed it more clearly, TCR sharing across patients was murkier, possibly because of HLA.

It was cDNA, reverse transcribed from extracted RNA, that served as the sequencing template. Produced via immunoSEQ multiplex PCR; TCRdb's table is partial and in-frame only. The sample gives about 23,000 clones, approximately 52% of which show up once; approximately 31% is in the top ten. About this clone itself: Antigen specificity is unknown.

Sampling of alopecia areata patients yielded lesional scalp punch biopsies as well as peripheral blood. This CDR3 region has 12 residues. V was pared by 5 bases and J by 12 bases, with 15 bases between. Germline V gives CDR1 SGHDT, CDR2 YYEEEE. This receptor was obtained from a human donor with alopecia areata. The chain employs TRBV5-6 and TRBJ2-1; the D gene is possibly TRBD1 (6 bases). What was sequenced was NKG2D-high CD8+ T cells sorted from blood. This CDR3 is CASSLGGDGQFF. In DNA, the CDR3 is TGTGCCAGCAGTCTAGGGGGAGATGGGCAGTTCTTC. Drawing the rest from reference TRBV5-6 and TRBJ2-1, the complete variable domain is DAGVTQSPTHLIKTRGQQVTLRCSPKSGHDTVSWYQQALGQGPQFIFQYYEEEERQRGNFPDRFSGHQFPNYSSELNVNALLLGDSALYLCASSLGGDGQFFGPGTRLTVL.